The 10 T cell receptor beta chains in this list originate from one sample, sequenced in a study of blood T cell repertoires in COVID-19. Using immunoSEQ multiplex PCR, the repertoire was profiled, and TCRdb retains in-frame clones only, with some absent. The sample has 85,000 to 100,000 clones, about four fifths seen once. The source material was peripheral blood. The source is a human donor in a cohort sampled during active COVID-19.

The rearrangement links TRBV7-2 to TRBJ2-3; tentative D call: TRBD2 (6 bases). Trimming cost V 5 bases and J 1 base, with 16 bases left between them. Germline CDR1 is SGHTA and CDR2 is FQGNSA. CDR3 length equals 16 residues. CDR3 amino acids: CASSRRVGGGTDTQYF. In DNA form, the CDR3 reads TGTGCCAGCAGCCGCAGGGTGGGCGGGGGCACAGATACGCAGTATTTT. Supplemented by reference TRBV7-2 and TRBJ2-3, the full variable domain reads GAGVSQSPSNKVTEKGKDVELRCDPISGHTALYWYRQSLGQGLEFLIYFQGNSAPDKSGLPSDRFSAERTGGSVSTLTIQRTQQEDSAVYLCASSRRVGGGTDTQYFGPGTRLTVL.

The V and J genes are TRBV25-1 and TRBJ2-7, with a weak D call TRBD1 (6 bases). This CDR3 has 12 residues. The V gene lost 7 bases and the J gene lost 5 bases, with 12 bases spanning the gap. Germline CDR1 MGHDK, CDR2 SYGVNS. CDR3 amino acids: CASTTGFHEQYF. As DNA, the CDR3 is TGTGCCAGCACCACAGGGTTTCACGAGCAGTACTTC.

This chain joins TRBV6-6 and TRBJ1-1; D possibly corresponds to TRBD1 (5 bases). Trimming left V 4 bases short and J 1 base short, with 10 bases between. The germline gives CDR1 MNHNY, CDR2 SVGAGI (reference sequence). The CDR3 spans 14 residues. CDR3 sequence reads: CASSSQDTNTEAFF. DNA of the CDR3: TGTGCCAGCAGTTCCCAGGACACGAACACTGAAGCTTTCTTT.

V gene TRBV4-1 combines with J gene TRBJ1-4; D is uncertain. This CDR3 comprises 15 residues. Germline V CDR1 and CDR2: MGHRA, YSYEKL. V lost 4 bases, J lost 0 bases, and 9 bases lay in between. CDR3 region: CASSPTAPTNEKLFF. Here the CDR3 DNA reads TGCGCCAGCAGCCCCACAGCTCCAACTAATGAAAAACTGTTTTTT.

The V call is TRBV4-1, the J call TRBJ2-3, with TRBD2 identical over 14 bases. Germline V gene lookup returns CDR1 MGHRA and CDR2 YSYEKL. The V gene end was trimmed by 2 bases and the J gene end by 3 bases; junction bases not matched to a gene: 4. The CDR3 has 17 amino acids. The CDR3 reads CASSQSGTSGRTDTQYF. The CDR3 DNA follows: TGCGCCAGCAGCCAATCCGGGACTAGCGGGAGAACAGATACGCAGTATTTT.

The chain has TRBV6-1 and TRBJ1-1; D is unclear. The germline V gene encodes CDR1 MNHNS and CDR2 SASEGT. The germline V and J ends were trimmed by 2 bases and 1 base, with 5 bases remaining between them. The CDR3 totals 13 residues. For the CDR3, the DNA is TGTGCCAGCAGTGAAACATGGAACACTGAAGCTTTCTTT. Its translation: CASSETWNTEAFF.

The genes are TRBV6-1 and TRBJ2-7; tentative D call: TRBD1 (6 bases). Germline CDR1 reads MNHNS; CDR2 reads SASEGT. The CDR3 sequence is 15 residues long. V lost 1 base and J lost 0, with 10 bases in between. CDR3: CASSEVTGSSYEQYF. The CDR3, as DNA: TGTGCCAGCAGTGAAGTGACAGGAAGCTCCTACGAGCAGTACTTC.

Only a few counts were recorded for this clone. The chain recombines TRBV6-1 with TRBJ2-7; D might be TRBD2 (5 bases). The CDR3 covers 13 residues. Germline V gives CDR1 MNHNS, CDR2 SASEGT. V was shortened by 1 base and J by 9 bases, with 13 bases between the two germline ends. CDR3: CASSEVLVHAQYF. The CDR3 nucleotides are TGTGCCAGCAGTGAAGTACTAGTTCATGCGCAGTACTTC.

The V call is TRBV5-5, the J call TRBJ1-6; weak D call: TRBD1 (6 bases). The ends were cut back, 1 base at V and 6 bases at J, with 14 bases in the middle. The CDR3 is made up of 16 amino acids. CDR1 is SGHKS, CDR2 YYEKEE, per germline (reference sequence). CDR3 in amino acids: CASSLLWDIGNSPLHF. CDR3 nucleotide sequence: TGTGCCAGCAGCTTGCTTTGGGACATAGGTAATTCACCCCTCCACTTT.

This chain joins TRBV6-5 and TRBJ1-1, with TRBD1 as a possible D gene (6 bases). Germline V CDR1 and CDR2: MNHEY, SVGAGI. The CDR3 has 15 residues. V shed 8 bases and J shed 4 bases, with 20 bases lying between them. The CDR3 DNA sequence: TGTGCCAGCGGGGGGGGCAGGGGATTTGTCACTGAAGCTTTCTTT. It specifies CASGGGRGFVTEAFF.